The rows below give T cell receptor beta chains drawn from one sample of a study of patients and donors after allogeneic stem cell transplantation. MiXCR was run by TCRdb on the RT-PCR reads, yielding one entry per CDR3 protein. The sample gives fewer than 500,000 distinct CDR3 sequences, around 15% of which show up once; roughly 7.2% is in the top ten. Sequenced material: blood, either unsorted or a sorted T cell fraction (not recorded which). The receptors were gathered from a human donor who was either an allogeneic HSCT recipient or a stem cell or donor lymphocyte infusion donor (not recorded which). It is not recorded whose cells these are; they may come from a transplant donor. Each CDR3 is given with its conserved first and last residue. Each record gives: clone size, V gene, J gene, D gene, CDR3 DNA, CDR3 protein. D genes are given only for firm matches. Not all rows give a size; the values are once, few, many and, for expanded clones, a class.

size: few
V: TRBV9
J: TRBJ2-1
D: TRBD2
DNA: TGTGCCAGCAGCGTAGTAGGGGAAACCCTAGCGGGGACCGAGCAGTTCTTC
CDR3: CASSVVGETLAGTEQFF

size: NA
V: TRBV5-6
J: TRBJ1-2
D: NA
DNA: TGTGCCAGCAGCTCCGGGACGGTCTCTAACTATGGCTACACCTTC
CDR3: CASSSGTVSNYGYTF

size: once
V: TRBV20-1
J: TRBJ1-5
D: NA
DNA: TGCAGTGCTAGAGGCAGGTACAATCAGCCCCAGCATTTT
CDR3: CSARGRYNQPQHF

size: few
V: TRBV19
J: TRBJ2-5
D: TRBD1
DNA: TGTGCCAGTAGCCCTACAGGGGTCCAAGAGACCCAGTACTTC
CDR3: CASSPTGVQETQYF

size: NA
V: TRBV12-3/TRBV12-4
J: TRBJ1-2
D: TRBD1
DNA: TGTGCCAGCAGGCCCGGGACAGCTTATGGCTACACCTTC
CDR3: CASRPGTAYGYTF

size: few
V: TRBV18
J: TRBJ2-7
D: NA
DNA: TGTGCCAGCTCGGAAGAATACACCTACGAGCAGTACTTC
CDR3: CASSEEYTYEQYF

size: few
V: TRBV18
J: TRBJ1-1
D: NA
DNA: TGTGCCAGCTCACCTGACAGGCGCTACACTGAAGCTTTCTTT
CDR3: CASSPDRRYTEAFF

size: NA
V: TRBV12-3/TRBV12-4
J: TRBJ2-1
D: NA
DNA: TGTGCCAGCACCCGGTCTGTTGTGGGGGCCCCTGAGCAGTTCTTC
CDR3: CASTRSVVGAPEQFF

size: many
V: TRBV5-1
J: TRBJ2-1
D: TRBD2
DNA: TGCGCCAGCAGCAAGGGACTAGCGGGGGACTCCTACAATGAGCAGTTCTTC
CDR3: CASSKGLAGDSYNEQFF

size: NA
V: TRBV10-3
J: TRBJ1-2
D: NA
DNA: TGTGCCATCAGTGAGGAGGCAGGACCCTATGGCTACACCTTC
CDR3: CAISEEAGPYGYTF

size: NA
V: TRBV28
J: TRBJ2-1
D: NA
DNA: TGTGCCACCAACTCCTACAATGAGCAGTTCTTC
CDR3: CATNSYNEQFF

size: NA
V: TRBV5-1
J: TRBJ2-1
D: NA
DNA: TGCGCCAGCAGCTTGGAGGGGACCCGAAGATACAATGAGCAGTTCTTC
CDR3: CASSLEGTRRYNEQFF

size: NA
V: TRBV20-1
J: TRBJ2-5
D: NA
DNA: TGCAGTGCTAGAACTACAGTTATGGAGACCCAGTACTTC
CDR3: CSARTTVMETQYF

size: few
V: TRBV29-1
J: TRBJ1-2
D: NA
DNA: TGCAGCGGACAGGTGGGCTATGGCTACACCTTC
CDR3: CSGQVGYGYTF

size: many
V: TRBV12-3/TRBV12-4
J: TRBJ1-6
D: NA
DNA: TGTGCCAGCAGCCTCCGGACGGGTCCATATAATTCACCCCTCCACTTT
CDR3: CASSLRTGPYNSPLHF

size: few
V: TRBV12-3/TRBV12-4
J: TRBJ1-2
D: NA
DNA: TGTGCCAGCAGTCCGGGAGCTTTCTATGGCTACACCTTC
CDR3: CASSPGAFYGYTF

size: NA
V: TRBV20-1
J: TRBJ2-5
D: TRBD2
DNA: TGCAGTGCTGTTAGCGGGTTCACTCAAGAGACCCAGTACTTC
CDR3: CSAVSGFTQETQYF

size: few
V: TRBV11-2
J: TRBJ2-1
D: NA
DNA: TGTGCCAGCAGCTTACTCGGCAAGAGCTCCTACAATGAGCAGTTCTTC
CDR3: CASSLLGKSSYNEQFF

size: many
V: TRBV6-5
J: TRBJ1-6
D: TRBD1
DNA: TGTGCCAGCAGTTTCAGGGGGAGGAATTCACCCCTCCACTTT
CDR3: CASSFRGRNSPLHF

size: few
V: TRBV15
J: TRBJ2-3
D: NA
DNA: TGTGCCACCGGGACTCGGGCAAGAGATACGCAGTATTTT
CDR3: CATGTRARDTQYF

size: NA
V: TRBV29-1
J: TRBJ2-2
D: NA
DNA: TGCAGCGTTGGGAACACCGGGGAGCTGTTTTTT
CDR3: CSVGNTGELFF

size: NA
V: TRBV5-6
J: TRBJ1-1
D: NA
DNA: TGTGCCAGCACAGCTACAGGTAACACTGAAGCTTTCTTT
CDR3: CASTATGNTEAFF

size: NA
V: TRBV3-1
J: TRBJ2-1
D: NA
DNA: TGTGCCAGCAGCCATCTGCTCAACGAGCAGTTCTTC
CDR3: CASSHLLNEQFF

size: few
V: TRBV14
J: TRBJ2-2
D: NA
DNA: TGTGCCAGCAGCCAAGACGGAAAAACAGGGACGAACACCGGGGAGCTGTTTTTT
CDR3: CASSQDGKTGTNTGELFF

size: few
V: TRBV12-3/TRBV12-4
J: TRBJ1-2
D: NA
DNA: TGTGCCAGCAGTTCCGCCGCTTATGGCTACACCTTC
CDR3: CASSSAAYGYTF

size: few
V: TRBV12-3/TRBV12-4
J: TRBJ2-2
D: TRBD2
DNA: TGTGCCAGCAGTTTACTAGCGGGGGGGGACACCGGGGAGCTGTTTTTT
CDR3: CASSLLAGGDTGELFF

size: many
V: TRBV12-3/TRBV12-4
J: TRBJ1-1
D: NA
DNA: TGTGCCAGCAGTTTCGGACAGAAGAACACTGAAGCTTTCTTT
CDR3: CASSFGQKNTEAFF

size: once
V: TRBV30
J: TRBJ1-5
D: NA
DNA: TGTGCCTGGAGGATCGTCGTCAGCAATCAGCCCCAGCATTTT
CDR3: CAWRIVVSNQPQHF

size: NA
V: TRBV9
J: TRBJ2-7
D: NA
DNA: TGTGCCAGCAGCGTTGATCAGGGGCCCACCTACGAGCAGTACTTC
CDR3: CASSVDQGPTYEQYF

size: NA
V: TRBV30
J: TRBJ1-5
D: NA
DNA: TGTGCCTGGAGTGTAGGGCGCAGGATCAATCAGCCCCAGCATTTT
CDR3: CAWSVGRRINQPQHF

size: few
V: TRBV7-6
J: TRBJ1-5
D: TRBD1
DNA: TGTGCCAGCAGCCCTACGACAGGGGGCGCCCCTTTCAATCAGCCCCAGCATTTT
CDR3: CASSPTTGGAPFNQPQHF

size: NA
V: TRBV25-1
J: TRBJ2-7
D: NA
DNA: TGTGCCAGCAGTGAATATATTCAGGGCGAGCAGTACTTC
CDR3: CASSEYIQGEQYF

size: NA
V: TRBV5-5
J: TRBJ1-2
D: TRBD1
DNA: TGTGCCAGCAGCTTGGTGAAGGGGGCAAAGTATGGCTACACCTTC
CDR3: CASSLVKGAKYGYTF

size: few
V: TRBV6-1
J: TRBJ1-5
D: NA
DNA: TGTGCCAGCAGTGAAGCTTTCAGCAATCAGCCCCAGCATTTT
CDR3: CASSEAFSNQPQHF

size: NA
V: TRBV6-1
J: TRBJ2-6
D: NA
DNA: TGTGCCAGCAGTCGGGATTCGGGGGGGGCCAACGTCCTGACTTTC
CDR3: CASSRDSGGANVLTF

size: many
V: TRBV20-1
J: TRBJ2-6
D: TRBD1
DNA: TGCAGTGCTACTACAGGGGCCCGTTCTCTCTCTGGGGCCAACGTCCTGACTTTC
CDR3: CSATTGARSLSGANVLTF

size: NA
V: TRBV20-1
J: TRBJ2-1
D: TRBD1
DNA: TGCAGTGCTATTCAGGGACAGGGGGTCAATGAGCAGTTCTTC
CDR3: CSAIQGQGVNEQFF

size: few
V: TRBV12-3/TRBV12-4
J: TRBJ2-7
D: NA
DNA: TGTGCCAGCAGTTGGGACCTCTACGAGCAGTACTTC
CDR3: CASSWDLYEQYF

size: few
V: TRBV5-1
J: TRBJ2-1
D: TRBD1
DNA: TGCGCCAGCAGCTGGGACAGGGGGCGTCGACGGCAGTTCTTC
CDR3: CASSWDRGRRRQFF

size: NA
V: TRBV6-5
J: TRBJ1-1
D: NA
DNA: TGTGCCAGCAGTTACGGGGGCTTGTGGGACACTGAAGCTTTCTTT
CDR3: CASSYGGLWDTEAFF

size: NA
V: TRBV11-1
J: TRBJ2-1
D: NA
DNA: TGTGCCAGCAGCTCATTGGGACGGATCTACAATGAGCAGTTCTTC
CDR3: CASSSLGRIYNEQFF

size: NA
V: TRBV6-1
J: TRBJ2-7
D: TRBD1
DNA: TGTGCCAGCAGCGCCGCCAGGGGGCCCTACGAGCAGTACTTC
CDR3: CASSAARGPYEQYF

size: once
V: TRBV27
J: TRBJ2-5
D: NA
DNA: TGTGCCAGCAGTTTATCCGGGGGCGGGGCCCAGTACTTC
CDR3: CASSLSGGGAQYF

size: few
V: TRBV12-3/TRBV12-4
J: TRBJ2-7
D: TRBD2
DNA: TGTGCCAGCAGTAACCGGGGACTAATGAGCTCCTACGAGCAGTACTTC
CDR3: CASSNRGLMSSYEQYF

size: NA
V: TRBV6-2/TRBV6-3
J: TRBJ2-7
D: NA
DNA: TGTGCCAGCTCCCACGGGGCAGCCGGTTCCTACGAGCAGTACTTC
CDR3: CASSHGAAGSYEQYF

size: NA
V: TRBV5-5
J: TRBJ2-7
D: TRBD2
DNA: TGTGCCAGCAGAAAAGGGACTAGCGGGGGGCATTACGAGCAGTACTTC
CDR3: CASRKGTSGGHYEQYF

size: few
V: TRBV29-1
J: TRBJ2-2
D: NA
DNA: TGCAGCGTTGATGGGGCAGGGGATACCGGGGAGCTGTTTTTT
CDR3: CSVDGAGDTGELFF

size: NA
V: TRBV5-1
J: TRBJ2-3
D: NA
DNA: TGCGCCAGCAGCTTGCTGGGGGGACGGCCCACAGATACGCAGTATTTT
CDR3: CASSLLGGRPTDTQYF

size: many
V: TRBV4-2
J: TRBJ1-4
D: NA
DNA: TGTGCCAGCAGCCCACTTAGGAGCGCAACTAATGAAAAACTGTTTTTT
CDR3: CASSPLRSATNEKLFF